This T cell receptor beta chain was obtained from a study of naive and memory T cell subsets. Findings and caveats of the study: In CD4 and CD8 cells, diversity dropped from naive through EMRA. Possibly reflecting memory cells re-expressing CD45RA, a few larger clonotypes occurred in naive repertoires, especially CD8. Over 90% of naive TCR sequences appeared only once after error correction, unlike memory subsets.

Separate alpha and beta amplification began at the second PCR step. J gave up 5 bases and V 2 bases, and 7 bases lay outside the gene matches. The CDR3 is made up of 14 amino acids. Per the germline V gene, CDR1 is DFQATT and CDR2 is SNEGSKA (reference sequence). Comments on this clonotype: Its antigen is not identified.

An equimolar mix of two oligonucleotides served as the beta constant-region primer for TRBC1 and TRBC2. Ligated cDNA was amplified by four rounds of PCR with nested alpha and beta constant-region primers and SP2. A 12-nucleotide UMI and the SP2 primer were added to the cDNA 3' end by oligonucleotide ligation. TCRdb independently ran MiXCR on the UMI-ligation and nested PCR reads; one entry per CDR3 protein. This table has roughly 150,000 distinct CDR3 sequences, roughly 22% appearing once. The chain joins TRBV20-1 to TRBJ2-3; 7 bases align to TRBD1. The sequence was collected from a human donor in good health. Sequencing was performed on naive CD4+ T cells from blood. The CDR3, as DNA: TGCAGTGCTAGATCTGGACAGGCGGAAGATACGCAGTATTTT. Encoded protein: CSARSGQAEDTQYF.